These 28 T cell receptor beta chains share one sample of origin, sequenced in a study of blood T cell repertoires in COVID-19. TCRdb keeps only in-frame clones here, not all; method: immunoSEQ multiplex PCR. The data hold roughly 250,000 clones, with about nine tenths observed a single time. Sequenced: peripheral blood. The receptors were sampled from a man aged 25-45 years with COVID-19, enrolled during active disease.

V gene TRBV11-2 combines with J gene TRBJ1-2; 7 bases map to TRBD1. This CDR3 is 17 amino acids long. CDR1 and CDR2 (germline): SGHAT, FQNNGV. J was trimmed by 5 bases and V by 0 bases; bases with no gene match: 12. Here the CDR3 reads CASSLDGTTGVGYGYTF. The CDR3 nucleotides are TGTGCCAGCAGCTTAGATGGAACTACAGGGGTGGGGTATGGCTACACCTTC.

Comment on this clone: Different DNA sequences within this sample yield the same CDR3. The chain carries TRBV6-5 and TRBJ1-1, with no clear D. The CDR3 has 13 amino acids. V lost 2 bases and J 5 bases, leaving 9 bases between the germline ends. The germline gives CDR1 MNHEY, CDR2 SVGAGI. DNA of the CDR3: TGTGCCAGCAGTTACGGTCGGGGAACTGAAGCTTTCTTT. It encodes CASSYGRGTEAFF.

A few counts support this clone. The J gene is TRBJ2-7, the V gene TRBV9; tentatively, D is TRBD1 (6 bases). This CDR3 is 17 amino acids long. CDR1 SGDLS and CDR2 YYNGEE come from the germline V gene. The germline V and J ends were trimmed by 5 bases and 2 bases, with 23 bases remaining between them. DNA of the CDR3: TGTGCCAGCAGGTTTCCAGGGGTCCCTCCCCCTACCTACGAGCAGTACTTC. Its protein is CASRFPGVPPPTYEQYF.

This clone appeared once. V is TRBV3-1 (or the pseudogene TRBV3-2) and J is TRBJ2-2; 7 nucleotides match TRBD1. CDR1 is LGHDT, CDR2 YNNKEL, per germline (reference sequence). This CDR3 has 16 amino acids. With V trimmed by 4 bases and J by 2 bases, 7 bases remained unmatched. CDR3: CASSPRQGGNTGELFF. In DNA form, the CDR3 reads TGTGCCAGCAGCCCCCGACAGGGTGGCAACACCGGGGAGCTGTTTTTT.

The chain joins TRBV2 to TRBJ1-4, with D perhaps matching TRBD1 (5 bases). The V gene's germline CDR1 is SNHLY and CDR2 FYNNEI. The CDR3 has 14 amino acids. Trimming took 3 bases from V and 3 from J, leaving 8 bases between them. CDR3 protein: CASSESRANEKLFF. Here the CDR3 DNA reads TGTGCCAGCAGTGAGTCCAGGGCTAATGAAAAACTGTTTTTT. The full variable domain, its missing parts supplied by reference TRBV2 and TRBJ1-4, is EPEVTQTPSHQVTQMGQEVILRCVPISNHLYFYWYRQILGQKVEFLVSFYNNEISEKSEIFDDQFSVERPDGSNFTLKIRSTKLEDSAMYFCASSESRANEKLFFGSGTQLSVL.

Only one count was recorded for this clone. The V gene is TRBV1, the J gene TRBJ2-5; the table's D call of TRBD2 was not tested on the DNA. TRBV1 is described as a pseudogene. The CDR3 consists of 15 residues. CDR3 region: CTSSQEPPYGETQYF. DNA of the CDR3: TGCACCAGCAGCCAAGAGCCCCCCTACGGGGAGACCCAGTACTTC.

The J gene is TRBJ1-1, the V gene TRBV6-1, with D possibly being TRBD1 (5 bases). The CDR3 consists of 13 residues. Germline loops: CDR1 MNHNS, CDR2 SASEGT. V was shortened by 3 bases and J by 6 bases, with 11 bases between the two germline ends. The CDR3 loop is CASSEAGPSEAFF. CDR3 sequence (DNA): TGTGCCAGCAGTGAGGCAGGGCCGTCTGAAGCTTTCTTT.

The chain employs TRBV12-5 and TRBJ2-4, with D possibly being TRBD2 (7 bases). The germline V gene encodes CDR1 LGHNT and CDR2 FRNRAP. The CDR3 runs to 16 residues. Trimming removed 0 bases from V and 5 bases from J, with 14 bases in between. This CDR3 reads CASGLVLGGAENIQYF. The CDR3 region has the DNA TGTGCTAGTGGTTTGGTACTGGGGGGGGCCGAAAACATTCAGTACTTC.

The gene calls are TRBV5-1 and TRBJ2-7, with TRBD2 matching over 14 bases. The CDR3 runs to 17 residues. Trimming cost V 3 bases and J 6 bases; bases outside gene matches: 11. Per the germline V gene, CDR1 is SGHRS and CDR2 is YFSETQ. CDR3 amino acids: CASSWGLAGAPDSEQYF. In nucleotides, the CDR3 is TGCGCCAGCAGCTGGGGACTAGCGGGGGCCCCGGATAGCGAGCAGTACTTC.

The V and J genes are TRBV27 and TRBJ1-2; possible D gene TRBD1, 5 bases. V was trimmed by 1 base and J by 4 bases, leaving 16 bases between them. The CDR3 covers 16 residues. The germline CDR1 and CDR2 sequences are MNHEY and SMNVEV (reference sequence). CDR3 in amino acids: CASSLYPSPGGYGYTF. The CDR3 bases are TGTGCCAGCAGTTTATACCCGAGCCCGGGGGGCTATGGCTACACCTTC.

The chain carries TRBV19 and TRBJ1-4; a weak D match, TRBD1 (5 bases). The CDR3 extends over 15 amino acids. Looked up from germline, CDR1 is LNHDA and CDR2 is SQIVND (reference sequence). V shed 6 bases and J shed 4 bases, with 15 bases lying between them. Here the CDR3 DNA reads TGTGCCAGTAGCCCCGGTGACAGTAATAATGAAAAACTGTTTTTT. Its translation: CASSPGDSNNEKLFF.

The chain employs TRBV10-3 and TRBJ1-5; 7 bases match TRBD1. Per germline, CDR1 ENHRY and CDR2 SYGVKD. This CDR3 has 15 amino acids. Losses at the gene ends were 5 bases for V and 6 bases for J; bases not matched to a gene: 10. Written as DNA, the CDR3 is TGTGCCATCAGTCCACAGGGGCCCCTTGGTCAGCCCCAGCATTTT. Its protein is CAISPQGPLGQPQHF.

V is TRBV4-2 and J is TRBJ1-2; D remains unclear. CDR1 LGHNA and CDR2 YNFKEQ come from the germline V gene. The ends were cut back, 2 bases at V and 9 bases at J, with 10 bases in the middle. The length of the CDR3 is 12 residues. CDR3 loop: CASSQSSGRYTF. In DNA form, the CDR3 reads TGTGCCAGCAGCCAAAGTTCTGGCCGCTACACCTTC.

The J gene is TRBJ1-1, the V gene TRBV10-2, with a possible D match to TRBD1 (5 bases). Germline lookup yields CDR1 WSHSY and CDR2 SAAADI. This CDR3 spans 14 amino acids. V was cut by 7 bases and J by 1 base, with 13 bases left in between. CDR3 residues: CASMRQLENTEAFF. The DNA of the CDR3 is TGCGCCAGCATGAGACAGCTAGAGAACACTGAAGCTTTCTTT.

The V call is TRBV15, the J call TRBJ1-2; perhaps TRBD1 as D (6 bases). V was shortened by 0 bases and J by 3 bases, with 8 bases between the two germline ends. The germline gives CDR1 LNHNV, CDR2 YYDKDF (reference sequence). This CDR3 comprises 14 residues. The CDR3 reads CATSREQGDYGYTF. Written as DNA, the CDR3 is TGTGCCACCAGCAGAGAACAGGGCGACTATGGCTACACCTTC.

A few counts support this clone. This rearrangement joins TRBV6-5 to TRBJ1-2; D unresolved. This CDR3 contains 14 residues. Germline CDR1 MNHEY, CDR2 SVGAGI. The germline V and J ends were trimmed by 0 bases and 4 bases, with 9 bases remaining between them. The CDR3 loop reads CASSYSNAGYGYTF. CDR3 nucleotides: TGTGCCAGCAGTTACTCGAATGCGGGCTATGGCTACACCTTC.

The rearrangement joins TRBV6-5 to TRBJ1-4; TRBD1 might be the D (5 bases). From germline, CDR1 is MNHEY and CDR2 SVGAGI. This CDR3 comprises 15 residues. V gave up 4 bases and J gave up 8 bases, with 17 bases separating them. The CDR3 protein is CASSFVLAGREKLFF. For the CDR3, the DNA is TGTGCCAGCAGTTTTGTCCTCGCGGGACGCGAAAAACTGTTTTTT.

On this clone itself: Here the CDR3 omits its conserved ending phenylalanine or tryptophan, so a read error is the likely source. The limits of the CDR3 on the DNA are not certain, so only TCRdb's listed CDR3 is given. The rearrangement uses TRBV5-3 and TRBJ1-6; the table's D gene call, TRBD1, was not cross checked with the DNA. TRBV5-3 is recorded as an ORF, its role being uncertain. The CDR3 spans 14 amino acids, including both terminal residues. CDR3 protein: CARSLDFRKGLCDV.

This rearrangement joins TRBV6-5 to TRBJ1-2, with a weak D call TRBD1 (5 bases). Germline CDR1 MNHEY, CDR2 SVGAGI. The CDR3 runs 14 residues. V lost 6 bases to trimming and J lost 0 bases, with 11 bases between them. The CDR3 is CASSPREANYGYTF. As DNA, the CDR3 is TGTGCCAGCAGCCCCAGGGAAGCTAACTATGGCTACACCTTC.

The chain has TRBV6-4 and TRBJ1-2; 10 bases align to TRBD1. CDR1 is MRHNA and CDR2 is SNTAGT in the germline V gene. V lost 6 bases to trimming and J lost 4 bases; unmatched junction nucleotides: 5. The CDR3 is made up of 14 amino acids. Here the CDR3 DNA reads TGTGCCAGCAGACCGGGACAGGGGACCTATGGCTACACCTTC. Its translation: CASRPGQGTYGYTF.

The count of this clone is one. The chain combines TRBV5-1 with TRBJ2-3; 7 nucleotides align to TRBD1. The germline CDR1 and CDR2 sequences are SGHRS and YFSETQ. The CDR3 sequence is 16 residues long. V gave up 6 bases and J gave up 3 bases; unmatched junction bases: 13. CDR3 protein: CASTRENRGATDTQYF. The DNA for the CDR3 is TGCGCCAGCACAAGAGAAAACAGGGGTGCGACAGATACGCAGTATTTT.

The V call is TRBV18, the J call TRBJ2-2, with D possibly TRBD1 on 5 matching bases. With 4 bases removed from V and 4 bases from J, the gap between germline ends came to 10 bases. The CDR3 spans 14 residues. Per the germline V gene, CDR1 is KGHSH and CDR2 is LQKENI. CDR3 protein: CASSLNRGTGELFF. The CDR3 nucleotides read TGTGCCAGCTCACTCAATAGGGGCACCGGGGAGCTGTTTTTT.

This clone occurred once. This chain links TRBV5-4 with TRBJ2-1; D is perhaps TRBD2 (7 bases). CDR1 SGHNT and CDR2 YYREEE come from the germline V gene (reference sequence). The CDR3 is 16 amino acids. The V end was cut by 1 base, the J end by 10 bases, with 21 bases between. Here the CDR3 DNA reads TGTGCCAGCAGCTTGAGTACGAGGGGGGGTGTAAGGGAGCAGTTCTTC. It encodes CASSLSTRGGVREQFF.

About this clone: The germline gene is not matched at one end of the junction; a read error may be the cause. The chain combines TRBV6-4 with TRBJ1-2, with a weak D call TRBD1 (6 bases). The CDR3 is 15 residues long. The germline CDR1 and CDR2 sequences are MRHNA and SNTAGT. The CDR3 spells CASRDSGALGYGYTF. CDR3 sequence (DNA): TGTGCCAGCAGAGACTCAGGGGCGCTAGGCTATGGCTACACCTTC.

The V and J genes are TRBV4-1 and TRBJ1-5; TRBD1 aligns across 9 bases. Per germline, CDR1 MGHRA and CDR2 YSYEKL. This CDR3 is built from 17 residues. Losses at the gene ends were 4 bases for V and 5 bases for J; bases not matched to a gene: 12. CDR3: CASSPIRRTGEDQPQHF. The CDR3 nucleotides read TGCGCCAGCAGCCCGATCCGGCGGACAGGGGAAGATCAGCCCCAGCATTTT.

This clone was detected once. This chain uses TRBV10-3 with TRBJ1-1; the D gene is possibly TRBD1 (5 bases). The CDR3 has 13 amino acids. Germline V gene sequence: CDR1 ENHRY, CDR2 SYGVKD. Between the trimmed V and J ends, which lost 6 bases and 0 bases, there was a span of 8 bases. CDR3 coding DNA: TGTGCCATCAGAGGGACTCTGAACACTGAAGCTTTCTTT. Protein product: CAIRGTLNTEAFF.

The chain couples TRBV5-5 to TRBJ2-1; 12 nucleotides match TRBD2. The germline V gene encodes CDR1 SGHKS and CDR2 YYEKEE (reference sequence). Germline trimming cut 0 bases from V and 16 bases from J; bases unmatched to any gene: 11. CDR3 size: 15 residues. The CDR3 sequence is CASSLEPSGGARGFF. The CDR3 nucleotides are TGTGCCAGCAGCTTGGAGCCTAGCGGGGGGGCTAGAGGATTCTTC.

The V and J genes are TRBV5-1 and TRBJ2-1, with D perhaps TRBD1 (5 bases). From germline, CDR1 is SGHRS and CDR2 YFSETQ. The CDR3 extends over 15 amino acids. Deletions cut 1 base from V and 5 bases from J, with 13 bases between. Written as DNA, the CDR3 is TGCGCCAGCAGCTTGCGTCTGGACAAGAACAATGAGCAGTTCTTC. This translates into CASSLRLDKNNEQFF.